This TCR beta chain was captured in a study of untreated major depressive disorder. Concerning this clone: The antigen remains unidentified.

Germline CDR1 reads SGHTS; CDR2 reads YDEGEE. V lost 7 bases and J lost 4; bases outside the gene matches: 8. CDR3 length: 14 residues. Measured with immunoSEQ multiplex PCR; TCRdb has only the in-frame clones, and not every one. In the table there are 10,000 to 15,000 clones, roughly 91% of which are singletons. For at least 8 weeks, patients took no psychiatric medication. Patient depression severity was moderate to severe. Study-level findings and limits: Generalizability is limited by the comparatively small study sample. Three preselected Vbeta families were the sole sequencing comparisons. Depressed patients' CD4+ T cells carried increased TRBV05-01 (Vbeta 5.1) usage versus control CD4+ T cells.

The sample comprised CD4+ T cells from PBMCs. V is TRBV5-8 and J is TRBJ1-1, with 9 bases that match TRBD1. This TCR came from a man aged 30 to 45 with major depressive disorder. The CDR3 region has the DNA TGTGCCAGCGACAGGGGGTTTATTAGCACTGAAGCTTTCTTT. Its translation is CASDRGFISTEAFF.